Following are 3 T cell receptor beta chains from one sample sequenced in a study of OX40 agonist ivuxolimab in advanced cancers. Sequenced by immunoSEQ multiplex PCR; TCRdb stores in-frame clones only, minus some. The table records 90,000 to 100,000 clones, around 85% of them present only once. The sample in question was CD4+ or CD8+ T cells sorted from blood, obtained in a trial of the OX40 agonist ivuxolimab. The receptors were sampled from an adult with an advanced solid tumor such as melanoma, head and neck, liver or kidney cancer.

This clone has a handful of counts. The gene calls are TRBV5-1 and TRBJ2-5; 13 bases align to TRBD2. Trimming took 6 bases from V and 4 from J; bases not matched to a gene: 3. The length of the CDR3 is 14 residues. Germline-derived CDR1 and CDR2 are SGHRS and YFSETQ. CDR3 residues: CASTLAGGIETQYF. CDR3 bases: TGCGCCAGCACACTAGCGGGGGGGATAGAGACCCAGTACTTC.

Turning to this clone: The junction does not match germline at one end; this may be a read error. J is TRBJ1-4 and V is TRBV7-9; 9 bases are a match to TRBD1. The V gene's germline CDR1 is SEHNR and CDR2 FQNEAQ (reference sequence). This CDR3 comprises 15 residues. DNA for the CDR3: TGCGCCAGCAGCCAAGATACAGGGGGCCCGGAAAAACTGTTTTTT. It translates to CASSQDTGGPEKLFF.

This clone was observed a single time. The chain links TRBV19 to TRBJ2-3; TRBD2 matches 8 bases. CDR1 is LNHDA, CDR2 SQIVND, per germline (reference sequence). The length of the CDR3 is 16 residues. Germline trimming cut 4 bases from V and 1 base from J; bases unmatched to any gene: 7. CDR3: CASSRSGGRGTDTQYF. The CDR3 DNA reads TGTGCCAGTAGTAGGTCGGGGGGGCGCGGCACAGATACGCAGTATTTT. The full variable domain, in which reference TRBV19 and TRBJ2-3 provide the parts outside the CDR3, is DGGITQSPKYLFRKEGQNVTLSCEQNLNHDAMYWYRQDPGQGLRLIYYSQIVNDFQKGDIAEGYSVSREKKESFPLTVTSAQKNPTAFYLCASSRSGGRGTDTQYFGPGTRLTVL.